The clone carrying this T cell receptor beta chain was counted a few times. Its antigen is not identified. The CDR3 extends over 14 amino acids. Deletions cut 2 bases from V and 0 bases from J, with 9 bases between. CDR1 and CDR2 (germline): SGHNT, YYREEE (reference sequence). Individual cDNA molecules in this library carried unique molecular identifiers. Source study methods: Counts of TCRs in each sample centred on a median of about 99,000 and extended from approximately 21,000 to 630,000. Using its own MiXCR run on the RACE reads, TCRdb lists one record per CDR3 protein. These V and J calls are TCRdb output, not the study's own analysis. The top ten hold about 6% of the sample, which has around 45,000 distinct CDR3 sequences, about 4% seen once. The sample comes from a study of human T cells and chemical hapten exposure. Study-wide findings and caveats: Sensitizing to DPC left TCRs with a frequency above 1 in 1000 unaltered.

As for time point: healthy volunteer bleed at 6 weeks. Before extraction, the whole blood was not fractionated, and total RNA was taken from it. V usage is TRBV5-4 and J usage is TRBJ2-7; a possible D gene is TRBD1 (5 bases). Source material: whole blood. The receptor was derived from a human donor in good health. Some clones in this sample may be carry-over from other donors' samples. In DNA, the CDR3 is TGTGCCAGCAGCTTACAGGCACTCTCCTACGAGCAGTACTTC. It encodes CASSLQALSYEQYF.